This is a list of T cell receptor beta chains from one sample in a study of control samples from healthy donors and cancer patients. This table comes from immunoSEQ multiplex PCR, and its TCRdb copy is limited to in-frame clones, with some not included. The repertoire holds 50,000 to 65,000 clones, with about nine tenths as singletons. Sequenced input: PBMCs. All receptors derive from a woman aged 45-59 years with colorectal cancer. The CDR3 runs from the conserved cysteine through the conserved F or W. A D gene is named only where the DNA matches it firmly. Not all rows give a size; the values are once, few, many and, for expanded clones, a class.

j_call: TRBJ1-3
v_call: TRBV6-5
clone_size: .
d_call: .
cdr3_aa: CASSYDGSGNTIYF
cdr3_nt: TGTGCCAGCAGTTACGACGGATCGGGAAACACCATATATTTT

j_call: TRBJ2-2
v_call: TRBV5-4
clone_size: .
d_call: .
cdr3_aa: CASSPGRRGDTGELFF
cdr3_nt: TGTGCCAGCAGCCCGGGAAGGCGGGGTGACACCGGGGAGCTGTTTTTT

j_call: TRBJ1-6
v_call: TRBV5-6
clone_size: .
d_call: .
cdr3_aa: CASSLMDGVSYNSPLHF
cdr3_nt: TGTGCCAGCAGCTTGATGGACGGAGTCTCCTATAATTCACCCCTCCACTTT

j_call: TRBJ1-1
v_call: TRBV5-1
clone_size: .
d_call: .
cdr3_aa: CASSLSGIETEAFF
cdr3_nt: TGCGCCAGCAGCTTGTCGGGGATTGAAACTGAAGCTTTCTTT

j_call: TRBJ1-1
v_call: TRBV9
clone_size: .
d_call: .
cdr3_aa: CANSVDWGNTEAFF
cdr3_nt: TGTGCCAACAGCGTAGACTGGGGAAACACTGAAGCTTTCTTT

j_call: TRBJ2-7
v_call: TRBV15
clone_size: once
d_call: TRBD1
cdr3_aa: CATSMETGGLSSYEQYF
cdr3_nt: TGTGCCACCAGCATGGAGACAGGGGGATTATCTTCCTACGAGCAGTACTTC

j_call: TRBJ2-1
v_call: TRBV9
clone_size: once
d_call: TRBD2
cdr3_aa: CASSRTSGTYNEQFF
cdr3_nt: TGTGCCAGCAGCCGGACTAGCGGGACCTACAATGAGCAGTTCTTC

j_call: TRBJ1-1
v_call: TRBV6-5
clone_size: .
d_call: .
cdr3_aa: CASSYYGRDTEAFF
cdr3_nt: TGTGCCAGCAGTTACTATGGCCGAGACACTGAAGCTTTCTTT

j_call: TRBJ1-4
v_call: TRBV19
clone_size: .
d_call: .
cdr3_aa: CASSIREYSELFF
cdr3_nt: TGTGCCAGTAGTATACGAGAATATTCGGAACTGTTTTTT

j_call: TRBJ2-3
v_call: TRBV6-5
clone_size: .
d_call: TRBD2
cdr3_aa: CASRPSGGLQDTQYF
cdr3_nt: TGTGCCAGCAGACCTAGCGGGGGGCTTCAAGATACGCAGTATTTT

j_call: TRBJ2-3
v_call: TRBV19
clone_size: .
d_call: .
cdr3_aa: CASSPSTDTQYF
cdr3_nt: TGTGCCAGTAGTCCTAGCACAGATACGCAGTATTTT

j_call: TRBJ2-3
v_call: TRBV12-3/TRBV12-4
clone_size: .
d_call: .
cdr3_aa: CASAGSTDTQYF
cdr3_nt: TGTGCCAGCGCGGGAAGCACAGATACGCAGTATTTT

j_call: TRBJ1-2
v_call: TRBV7-6
clone_size: .
d_call: TRBD1
cdr3_aa: CASSLGAGGGEGYTF
cdr3_nt: TGTGCCAGCAGCTTAGGGGCAGGGGGTGGGGAGGGCTACACCTTC

j_call: TRBJ1-2
v_call: TRBV18
clone_size: few
d_call: TRBD1
cdr3_aa: CASSPPEGQVPYGYTF
cdr3_nt: TGTGCCAGCTCACCACCTGAGGGACAGGTGCCCTATGGCTACACCTTC

j_call: TRBJ1-6
v_call: TRBV6-2/TRBV6-3
clone_size: once
d_call: .
cdr3_aa: CASSYDGGRGSGDSPLHF
cdr3_nt: TGTGCCAGCAGTTACGATGGGGGTCGGGGTTCGGGAGATTCACCCCTCCACTTT

j_call: TRBJ2-7
v_call: TRBV10-1
clone_size: .
d_call: .
cdr3_aa: CASRTEDYYEQYF
cdr3_nt: TGCGCCAGCAGGACGGAGGATTACTACGAGCAGTACTTC

j_call: TRBJ2-5
v_call: TRBV29-1
clone_size: .
d_call: .
cdr3_aa: CSVPGQGGGETQYF
cdr3_nt: TGCAGCGTACCAGGACAGGGAGGGGGCGAGACCCAGTACTTC

j_call: TRBJ2-3
v_call: TRBV19
clone_size: .
d_call: TRBD1
cdr3_aa: CASSMGQGSTDTQYF
cdr3_nt: TGTGCCAGTAGTATGGGACAGGGTAGCACAGATACGCAGTATTTT

j_call: TRBJ2-5
v_call: TRBV28
clone_size: .
d_call: .
cdr3_aa: CASSLSSGQETQYF
cdr3_nt: TGTGCCAGCAGTTTATCCAGCGGCCAAGAGACCCAGTACTTC

j_call: TRBJ2-1
v_call: TRBV19
clone_size: once
d_call: TRBD1
cdr3_aa: CASSIDRTGFYNEQFF
cdr3_nt: TGTGCCAGTAGTATAGATAGGACAGGGTTCTACAATGAGCAGTTCTTC

j_call: TRBJ1-4
v_call: TRBV5-1
clone_size: .
d_call: .
cdr3_aa: CASSGTGTPTNEKLFF
cdr3_nt: TGCGCCAGCAGCGGCACCGGGACTCCAACTAATGAAAAACTGTTTTTT

j_call: TRBJ2-1
v_call: TRBV19
clone_size: .
d_call: TRBD2
cdr3_aa: CASSDAGAYNEQFF
cdr3_nt: TGTGCCAGTAGTGATGCGGGGGCCTACAATGAGCAGTTCTTC

j_call: TRBJ2-7
v_call: TRBV5-1
clone_size: .
d_call: .
cdr3_aa: CASSLDNLFDHEQYF
cdr3_nt: TGCGCCAGCAGCTTGGACAACTTATTCGACCACGAGCAGTACTTC

j_call: TRBJ1-6
v_call: TRBV9
clone_size: .
d_call: TRBD1
cdr3_aa: CASSVGTGGNNSPLHF
cdr3_nt: TGTGCCAGCAGCGTAGGGACAGGGGGTAATAATTCACCCCTCCACTTT

j_call: TRBJ1-2
v_call: TRBV12-3/TRBV12-4
clone_size: .
d_call: TRBD1
cdr3_aa: CASSQGQDYGYTF
cdr3_nt: TGTGCCAGCAGCCAGGGACAGGACTATGGCTACACCTTC

j_call: TRBJ1-6
v_call: TRBV7-2
clone_size: .
d_call: .
cdr3_aa: CASSTGRGAVFYSPLHF
cdr3_nt: TGTGCCAGCAGTACGGGAAGGGGCGCCGTATTCTATTCACCCCTCCACTTT

j_call: TRBJ1-2
v_call: TRBV3-1/TRBV3-2
clone_size: .
d_call: TRBD1
cdr3_aa: CATQNRGANYGYTF
cdr3_nt: TGTGCTACGCAAAACAGGGGTGCTAACTATGGCTACACCTTC

j_call: TRBJ2-2
v_call: TRBV29-1
clone_size: .
d_call: .
cdr3_aa: CSVAKDAGELFF
cdr3_nt: TGCAGCGTTGCTAAGGACGCCGGGGAGCTGTTTTTT

j_call: TRBJ1-1
v_call: TRBV10-1
clone_size: .
d_call: .
cdr3_aa: CASSETYRADTEAFF
cdr3_nt: TGCGCCAGCAGTGAAACCTACAGGGCGGACACTGAAGCTTTCTTT

j_call: TRBJ1-2
v_call: TRBV5-8
clone_size: .
d_call: TRBD1
cdr3_aa: CASSDEDRVHNYGYTF
cdr3_nt: TGTGCCAGCAGTGACGAGGACAGGGTACATAACTATGGCTACACCTTC

j_call: TRBJ1-1
v_call: TRBV2
clone_size: .
d_call: .
cdr3_aa: CAGSPDRYTEAFF
cdr3_nt: TGTGCCGGCAGTCCCGACAGATACACTGAAGCTTTCTTT

j_call: TRBJ1-4
v_call: TRBV6-5
clone_size: .
d_call: TRBD1
cdr3_aa: CASSPTGGADEKLFF
cdr3_nt: TGTGCCAGCAGCCCAACAGGGGGCGCGGACGAAAAACTGTTTTTT

j_call: TRBJ2-3
v_call: TRBV27
clone_size: .
d_call: .
cdr3_aa: CASSATIPSTDTQYF
cdr3_nt: TGTGCCAGCAGTGCCACCATACCTAGCACAGATACGCAGTATTTT

j_call: TRBJ2-7
v_call: TRBV12-5
clone_size: .
d_call: .
cdr3_aa: CASGFGDPQNSYEQYF
cdr3_nt: TGTGCTAGTGGTTTTGGGGACCCGCAAAACTCCTACGAGCAGTACTTC

j_call: TRBJ1-2
v_call: TRBV3-1/TRBV3-2
clone_size: .
d_call: .
cdr3_aa: CASSQVPGNHIYTF
cdr3_nt: TGTGCCAGCAGCCAAGTCCCAGGGAACCATATCTACACCTTC